Shown below are 22 T cell receptor beta chains from a single sample sequenced in a study of blood T cell repertoires in COVID-19. The method was immunoSEQ multiplex PCR; TCRdb's version includes in-frame clones alone and lacks a portion of them. This sample has 200,000 to 250,000 clones, with about four fifths found just once. The sequencing sample was made of PBMCs or T cells enriched from blood (not recorded which). Source of these receptors: a woman aged 50 to 60 with acute COVID-19.

The sample holds many counts of this clone. CDR3 coding DNA: TGCGCCAGCAGCCAACAGACAGGGGATCCTGAAGCTTTCTTT. The encoded protein is CASSQQTGDPEAFF. The chain combines TRBV4-3 with TRBJ1-1, with 8 bases identical to TRBD1. There are 14 residues in the CDR3. From germline, CDR1 is LGHNA and CDR2 YSLEER. V was clipped by 2 bases and J by 6 bases; unmatched bases: 5.

The V and J genes are TRBV28 and TRBJ2-1, with D hard to call. Per the germline V gene, CDR1 is MDHEN and CDR2 is SYDVKM. This CDR3 region has 15 residues. Trimming stripped 5 bases from V and 0 bases from J, with 11 bases between. CDR3 in amino acids: CASSPPTASYNEQFF. CDR3 DNA sequence: TGTGCCAGCAGTCCCCCTACCGCCTCCTACAATGAGCAGTTCTTC.

This clone appeared once. V usage is TRBV2 and J usage is TRBJ2-1; D is possibly TRBD1 (6 bases). This CDR3 spans 13 amino acids. V was clipped by 3 bases and J by 15 bases, with 18 bases between them. CDR1 is SNHLY, CDR2 FYNNEI, per germline. CDR3 bases: TGTGCCAGCAGTGAGACAGGAAGTGGGTCTTTGTTCTTC. This gives the protein CASSETGSGSLFF.

This chain uses TRBV5-4 with TRBJ2-3; 7 bases fit TRBD2. The germline CDR1 and CDR2 sequences are SGHNT and YYREEE (reference sequence). Germline trimming cut 4 bases from V and 0 bases from J; bases unmatched to any gene: 5. The CDR3 covers 15 residues. The CDR3 nucleotides are TGTGCCAGCAGCCGGGACTATACTAGCACAGATACGCAGTATTTT. Protein sequence: CASSRDYTSTDTQYF.

The V gene is TRBV6-4, the J gene TRBJ1-2, with TRBD1 identical over 9 bases. Trimming at V came to 3 bases and at J to 4 bases, leaving 9 bases not matched to a gene. The CDR3 runs to 16 residues. Germline lookup yields CDR1 MRHNA and CDR2 SNTAGT. This CDR3 is CASSEQPGQGSYGYTF. The CDR3 bases are TGTGCCAGCAGTGAGCAACCGGGACAGGGTAGCTATGGCTACACCTTC.

The chain combines TRBV4-1 with TRBJ2-1, with 15 bases identical to TRBD2. CDR1 and CDR2 (germline): MGHRA, YSYEKL. V gave up 4 bases and J gave up 0 bases; unmatched junction bases: 4. The CDR3 is made up of 18 amino acids. CDR3 sequence (DNA): TGCGCCAGCAGCCGGACTAGCGGGGGGGGTAGCTCCTACAATGAGCAGTTCTTC. Amino acids: CASSRTSGGGSSYNEQFF.

The chain couples TRBV24-1 to TRBJ2-3; 11 bases are shared with TRBD2. V was pared by 4 bases and J by 1 base, with 6 bases of the junction left unmatched. The CDR3 spans 17 residues. Germline loops: CDR1 KGHDR, CDR2 SFDVKD. The CDR3 DNA reads as TGTGCCACCAGTGACCCTGGACTAGCGGGTGGCACAGATACGCAGTATTTT. The encoded protein is CATSDPGLAGGTDTQYF.

This chain links TRBV28 with TRBJ1-6; the D is unclear. V lost 6 bases to trimming and J lost 10 bases, with 19 bases between them. CDR3 length: 15 residues. Germline assignment: CDR1 MDHEN and CDR2 SYDVKM. CDR3 bases: TGTGCCAGCAGCTGGGAAGAGGGTAGGAGGTCACCCCTCCACTTT. Its translation: CASSWEEGRRSPLHF.

The rearrangement links TRBV28 to TRBJ2-2; possible D gene TRBD2, 5 bases. Trimming removed 6 bases from V and 6 bases from J, with 11 bases in between. The CDR3 contains 13 residues. Germline CDR1 is MDHEN and CDR2 is SYDVKM. CDR3 region: CASSSGNSGELFF. CDR3 nucleotides: TGTGCCAGCAGCTCGGGAAATTCCGGGGAGCTGTTTTTT. The complete variable domain, with remaining parts taken from reference TRBV28 and TRBJ2-2, reads DVKVTQSSRYLVKRTGEKVFLECVQDMDHENMFWYRQDPGLGLRLIYFSYDVKMKEKGDIPEGYSVSREKKERFSLILESASTNQTSMYLCASSSGNSGELFFGEGSRLTVL.

The chain joins TRBV6-5 to TRBJ2-7; no reliable D call. The CDR3 spans 13 residues. V gave up 3 bases and J gave up 0 bases, with 6 bases separating them. Germline V lookup: CDR1 MNHEY, CDR2 SVGAGI. The CDR3 loop reads CASSYRSSYEQYF. CDR3 sequence (DNA): TGTGCCAGCAGTTATAGGAGCTCCTACGAGCAGTACTTC.

Comment on this clone: The sample carries other DNA sequences with the same CDR3. The rearrangement uses TRBV7-2 and TRBJ2-5, with 8 bases fitting TRBD1. The CDR3 runs to 14 residues. Germline loops: CDR1 SGHTA, CDR2 FQGNSA. V lost 0 bases and J lost 4; bases outside the gene matches: 1. CDR3 residues: CASSLAGQGETQYF. CDR3 nucleotide sequence: TGTGCCAGCAGCTTAGCCGGACAGGGAGAGACCCAGTACTTC.

The gene calls are TRBV7-2 and TRBJ2-1; tentatively, D is TRBD1 (5 bases). Trimming cost V 4 bases and J 8 bases, with 15 bases left between them. The CDR3 consists of 14 residues. Germline-derived CDR1 and CDR2 are SGHTA and FQGNSA. The CDR3, as DNA: TGTGCCAGCAGCTCGCATCAAGGGGCACATGAGCAGTTCTTC. This encodes CASSSHQGAHEQFF.

The chain employs TRBV5-4 and TRBJ2-2; possibly TRBD1 for D (5 bases). The V end was cut by 2 bases, the J end by 5 bases, with 10 bases between. In germline, CDR1 is SGHNT, CDR2 YYREEE (reference sequence). The CDR3 has 14 amino acids. CDR3 residues: CASSFRAETGELFF. For the CDR3, the DNA is TGTGCCAGCAGCTTCAGGGCGGAAACCGGGGAGCTGTTTTTT. Combining the CDR3 with reference TRBV5-4 and TRBJ2-2 gives the whole variable domain ETGVTQSPTHLIKTRGQQVTLRCSSQSGHNTVSWYQQALGQGPQFIFQYYREEENGRGNFPPRFSGLQFPNYSSELNVNALELDDSALYLCASSFRAETGELFFGEGSRLTVL.

There are a few counts of this clone. The rearrangement uses TRBV11-3 and TRBJ1-1; D is possibly TRBD1 (5 bases). CDR1 and CDR2 from the germline V gene are SGHNT and YENEEA. The CDR3 loop spans 15 amino acids. V shed 5 bases and J shed 4 bases, with 17 bases lying between them. CDR3 nucleotides: TGTGCCAGCAGCCCCCACCCCGCGGGGGGCACTGAAGCTTTCTTT. Translated: CASSPHPAGGTEAFF.

The chain employs TRBV9 and TRBJ2-7; the match to TRBD1 covers 7 bases. Germline V CDR1 and CDR2: SGDLS, YYNGEE. The CDR3 spans 16 residues. J gave up 3 bases and V 0 bases, and 9 bases lay outside the gene matches. This CDR3 is CASSVEAGTERYEQYF. The CDR3 nucleotides read TGTGCCAGCAGCGTAGAGGCCGGGACAGAACGCTACGAGCAGTACTTC.

This chain uses TRBV30 with TRBJ2-3, with 7 bases identical to TRBD2. The CDR3 is made up of 13 amino acids. Trimming took 3 bases from V and 2 from J; bases not matched to a gene: 2. Germline lookup yields CDR1 GTSNPN and CDR2 SVGIG (reference sequence). CDR3: CAWSRDYTDTQYF. The CDR3 nucleotides read TGTGCCTGGAGCCGGGACTACACAGATACGCAGTATTTT.

This clone was recorded a few times. The chain uses TRBV29-1 and TRBJ1-1; no definite D call. Germline values: CDR1 SQVTM, CDR2 ANQGSEA. The CDR3 covers 13 residues. Trimming stripped 6 bases from V and 0 bases from J, with 11 bases between. CDR3 amino acids: CSVRTELNTEAFF. DNA for the CDR3: TGCAGCGTCAGAACAGAGTTGAACACTGAAGCTTTCTTT.

As DNA, the CDR3 is TGTGCCAGCAGCGTAGAAGCTTCTACGCAGTATTTT. As protein: CASSVEASTQYF. The gene calls are TRBV9 and TRBJ2-3; D remains ambiguous. V was cut by 0 bases and J by 8 bases, with 7 bases left in between. The CDR3 contains 12 residues. Germline V lookup: CDR1 SGDLS, CDR2 YYNGEE.

The chain recombines TRBV7-8 with TRBJ2-4, with TRBD2 identical over 11 bases. Germline-derived CDR1 and CDR2 are SGHVS and FQNEAQ. The CDR3 has 22 residues. The junction had 22 bases not matched to a gene; V was cut back by 5 bases and J by 1 base. This CDR3 is CASSPMLASGGLGALAKNIQYF. DNA for the CDR3: TGTGCCAGCAGCCCGATGCTAGCTAGCGGGGGGCTTGGGGCTCTCGCCAAAAACATTCAGTACTTC. Based on the CDR3 plus reference TRBV7-8 and TRBJ2-4, the full variable domain is GAGVSQSPRYKVAKRGQDVALRCDPISGHVSLFWYQQALGQGPEFLTYFQNEAQLDKSGLPSDRFFAERPEGSVSTLKIQRTQQEDSAVYLCASSPMLASGGLGALAKNIQYFGAGTRLSVL.

This chain connects TRBV28 to TRBJ2-4, with 14 bases aligning to TRBD2. V was clipped by 6 bases and J by 8 bases; unmatched bases: 12. CDR1 is MDHEN, CDR2 SYDVKM, per germline. CDR3 size: 17 residues. The chain's CDR3 is CASREGLAGEGGHIQYF. The CDR3 region has the DNA TGTGCCAGCAGGGAGGGACTAGCGGGAGAAGGAGGCCACATTCAGTACTTC.

The genes are TRBV7-2 and TRBJ2-7, with 9 bases fitting TRBD1. CDR3 length equals 15 residues. Per the germline V gene, CDR1 is SGHTA and CDR2 is FQGNSA. With 6 bases clipped from V and 2 bases from J, the junction kept 8 bases outside the gene matches. CDR3: CASRPGGTGPYEQYF. DNA for the CDR3: TGTGCCAGCAGGCCCGGCGGGACAGGGCCCTACGAGCAGTACTTC.

V usage is TRBV6-5 and J usage is TRBJ2-3; 8 bases line up with TRBD1. The ends lost 6 bases at V and 6 bases at J; junction bases unmatched: 5. Germline V gives CDR1 MNHEY, CDR2 SVGAGI. The CDR3 runs 13 residues. In DNA, the CDR3 is TGTGCCAGCAGCGGACAGGGAACGGATACGCAGTATTTT. Translated, it gives CASSGQGTDTQYF.